This T cell receptor (beta chain) was profiled in a study of blood T cell repertoires in COVID-19 (dated by TCRdb to 2020 to 2022). A note on the overall study: Samples from collaborators originated in the United States, Italy and Spain and spanned both the acute and convalescent phases of COVID-19. The prospective study material was composed of cDNA or gDNA derived from T cells, B-cell-depleted T cells, or PBMCs. Where HLA class I and class II types were available, the types were taken from metadata supplied by the sample provider, not from assay-based typing. Samples were obtained from the ongoing ImmuneRACE study (first 160 participants) and from 1,000 to 1,500 subjects provided by 6 global collaborators. The dataset comprised deeply sampled blood TCRbeta repertoires from subjects exposed to, actively infected with, or recovered from COVID-19. The repertoires were released in a freely available public database meant as a resource for research on the immune response to SARS-CoV-2. Sample metadata almost always included a de-identified subject ID, COVID-19 status, age in years and sex. General conclusions and limits of the study: How much clinical and demographic metadata was included differed by source and by participant, and the metadata was provided uncurated.

Notes on this clone: Its antigen is still unknown. The record has no base qualities; no much larger clone is one base away.

The germline V gene specifies LGHNA as CDR1 and YNFKEQ as CDR2. V loses 4 bases at its end and J loses 3 bases; junction bases beyond the gene matches: 10. Taken from cysteine to phenylalanine, the CDR3 has 16 residues. Just CDR3 DNA is preserved here, 48 bases in frame from base 1. At one collaborating source in Seattle, patients were enrolled during active infection and were followed longitudinally through the course of disease. Each collaborating institution followed its own protocols to collect whole blood in K2EDTA tubes. Collaborator samples were shipped for TCRbeta analysis as frozen whole blood, isolated PBMCs, or DNA extracted from either sample type. TCRbeta CDR3 regions were amplified from genomic DNA using the immunoSEQ Assay, a bias-controlled multiplex PCR. In the paper's pipeline: The number of nucleated cells in each sample was estimated from the amplification of reference gene primers within the assay. Sequence reads were collapsed and filtered to measure the absolute abundance of every unique TCRbeta CDR3 rearrangement. For each sample, productive Simpson clonality was calculated as the square root of Simpson's diversity index over productive rearrangements. The immuneACCESS repertoire file appears here via TCRdb, limited to in-frame rearrangements. These files lack a portion of the clones; in checked studies, under half of the deficit traces to unresolved V genes, and the cause of the others is not known. The V and J calls and the clone size are those of that table, but D and trimming were determined from the DNA. The sample has tens of thousands of clones on record, roughly 80% of them singletons. Approximately 2.1% of the sample rests with the top ten.

The V and J segments used are TRBV4-2 and TRBJ2-7; 9 bases in the middle match TRBD2. This clonotype was sampled from a man aged 70 or older with COVID-19, enrolled during active disease. Sequencing used peripheral blood. The CDR3 region reads CASSRGGVTSGYEQYF. The bases are TGTGCCAGCAGCCGCGGGGGTGTGACTAGCGGCTACGAGCAGTACTTC.